A selection of T cell receptor beta chains follows, all from one sample in a study of blood T cell repertoires in COVID-19. Assay: immunoSEQ multiplex PCR; the TCRdb copy retains only in-frame clones and omits some. The table shows around 280,000 clones, with roughly 87% occurring only once. The specimen sequenced was PBMCs or T cells enriched from blood (not recorded which). The receptors here all came from a middle-aged woman who had recovered from COVID-19. Both conserved end residues are part of each CDR3. The D gene is left open where the match is weak. Rows may omit the clone size; those that give it use once, few, many or a size class.

D gene,clone size,J gene,V gene,CDR3 DNA,CDR3 protein
-,-,TRBJ2-7,TRBV3-1/TRBV3-2,TGTGCCAGCAGCCAAGATTTTAACAGCCCCTACGAGCAGTACTTC,CASSQDFNSPYEQYF
-,-,TRBJ1-4,TRBV19,TGTGCCAGTAGTCGGCGAAGGGAGGAAAAACTGTTTTTT,CASSRRREEKLFF
-,-,TRBJ2-3,TRBV7-3,TGTGCCAGCAGCCACGTTGGACAGAGCACAGATACGCAGTATTTT,CASSHVGQSTDTQYF
TRBD1,-,TRBJ2-1,TRBV19,TGTGCCAGTAGTATAGATCTACGACAGGGGAACAATGAGCAGTTCTTC,CASSIDLRQGNNEQFF
TRBD1,-,TRBJ1-5,TRBV27,TGTGCCAGCAGTTTATCCGGACAGGCGTTCGAGCCCCAGCATTTT,CASSLSGQAFEPQHF
-,few,TRBJ2-2,TRBV27,TGTGCCAGCAGACCCACGGGGGGCCGTCACACCGGGGAGCTGTTTTTT,CASRPTGGRHTGELFF
TRBD1,many,TRBJ2-7,TRBV28,TGTGCCAGCAGTTTAGAAAAATTTTTCGGGGGACAGGAAAAACCCTACGAGCAGTACTTC,CASSLEKFFGGQEKPYEQYF
TRBD2,-,TRBJ2-1,TRBV2,TGTGCCAGCAGTGAGCAGACTAGCGGCTCCTACAATGAGCAGTTCTTC,CASSEQTSGSYNEQFF
TRBD1,-,TRBJ2-5,TRBV11-2,TGTGCCAGCAGCTTAGAACGGGACAGTGAAGAGACCCAGTACTTC,CASSLERDSEETQYF
-,-,TRBJ2-3,TRBV28,TGTGCCAGCGGAGGGGGCACAGATACGCAGTATTTT,CASGGGTDTQYF
TRBD1,-,TRBJ1-2,TRBV3-1/TRBV3-2,TGTGCCAGCAGCGATAGGGACAGCCGAAGAAATGGCTACACCTTC,CASSDRDSRRNGYTF
TRBD1,-,TRBJ1-1,TRBV6-5,TGTGCCAGCAGTTATACGGGACAGGGAAACACTGAAGCTTTCTTT,CASSYTGQGNTEAFF
-,once,TRBJ2-1,TRBV19,TGTGCCAGTACCGATACCCGAGGGTTGAGCGGTTCCTACAATGAGCAGTTCTTC,CASTDTRGLSGSYNEQFF
-,-,TRBJ1-1,TRBV5-1,TGCGCCAGCAGCCGTGGGACATTGATGAACACTGAAGCTTTCTTT,CASSRGTLMNTEAFF
TRBD1,-,TRBJ1-5,TRBV11-2,TGTGCCAGCAGCTTATTTAAAGGGGGCGAGGGAAATCAGCCCCAGCATTTT,CASSLFKGGEGNQPQHF
TRBD2,once,TRBJ2-7,TRBV10-3,TGTGCCATCAGTGAGCGACGGACTAGCGGGAGAGGGTACGAGCAGTACTTC,CAISERRTSGRGYEQYF